This TCR beta chain was sequenced in a study of blood T cells in healthy people across ages. The CDR3 contains 14 residues. V was pared by 4 bases and J by 4 bases, with 13 bases between. With a J-beta primer mix and a sample-barcoded 5' primer, a second PCR ran about 7 to 12 cycles. From the 5' RACE reads, TCRdb called clonotypes with MiXCR, one entry per CDR3 protein. The sample yields 600,000 to 850,000 distinct CDR3 sequences, 20% to 25% seen once. Another study also made use of these data, one on T cells of mothers and their children.

Sequenced material: blood. The receptor was derived from a boy aged 10-17 years in good health. The rearrangement joins TRBV12-3 or TRBV12-4 to TRBJ1-1; a possible D gene is TRBD1 (6 bases). The CDR3 nucleotides are TGTGCCAGCAGTTCCATTGACAGGACCACTGAAGCTTTCTTT. Encoded protein: CASSSIDRTTEAFF.